The 21 T cell receptor beta chains presented below share a single source sample, sequenced in a study of T cell repertoires in cytomegalovirus infection. TCRdb passed the reads through MiXCR, listing each CDR3 protein once. The sample shows approximately 700,000 distinct CDR3 sequences, 35% of them seen only once. Sequencing was performed on PBMCs. The receptor set was obtained from a human donor in good health (CMV status not recorded). Some clones in this sample may be carry-over from other donors' samples.

This clonotype was counted a few times. The chain uses TRBV6-2 or TRBV6-3 and TRBJ2-2; 11 nucleotides align to TRBD1. Germline V lookup: CDR1 MNHEY, CDR2 SVGEGT. This CDR3 has 16 residues. The V and J ends lost 5 bases and 8 bases, in that order; junction bases with no gene match: 10. The CDR3 bases are TGTGCCAGCAGTCACCTCGGACAGGGGGCATATGGGGAGCTGTTTTTT. This codes for CASSHLGQGAYGELFF.

The table lists this clonotype with a few counts. The rearrangement uses TRBV4-1 and TRBJ1-2; TRBD1 matches at 7 bases. The length of the CDR3 is 13 residues. Trimming cost V 5 bases and J 7 bases; bases outside gene matches: 7. The V gene's germline CDR1 is MGHRA and CDR2 YSYEKL. The CDR3 region is CASSINTGAGYTF. The DNA for the CDR3 is TGCGCCAGCAGCATAAATACAGGGGCTGGCTACACCTTC.

The chain has TRBV19 and TRBJ1-5; possible D gene TRBD1, 5 bases. The V end was cut by 5 bases, the J end by 2 bases, with 13 bases between. Per germline, CDR1 LNHDA and CDR2 SQIVND (reference sequence). The CDR3 runs 15 residues. The CDR3 coding sequence is TGTGCCAGTAGTGACAGTCAAAAGGGCAATCAGCCCCAGCATTTT. This translates into CASSDSQKGNQPQHF.

This clonotype was picked up a small number of times. The chain has TRBV30 and TRBJ2-1; no definite D call. The CDR3 length is 11 residues. Trimming pared 0 bases from V and 7 bases from J, leaving 4 bases between. Germline-derived CDR1 and CDR2 are GTSNPN and SVGIG (reference sequence). Here the CDR3 DNA reads TGTGCCTGGAGTGTTCTGAATGAGCAGTTCTTC. The encoded protein is CAWSVLNEQFF.

This clonotype was counted at least ten times. The chain links TRBV7-2 to TRBJ2-3; TRBD2 matches 7 bases. V was pared by 3 bases and J by 4 bases, with 4 bases of the junction left unmatched. Germline V gene data show CDR1 as SGHTA and CDR2 as FQGNSA. CDR3 size: 14 residues. The CDR3 region is CASSFVGGPDTQYF. DNA for the CDR3: TGTGCCAGCAGCTTTGTGGGAGGGCCAGATACGCAGTATTTT.

With respect to this clonotype: The junction and the germline gene differ at one end; a read error may be behind it. The chain recombines TRBV10-3 with TRBJ1-2; D is unclear. The V gene's germline CDR1 is ENHRY and CDR2 SYGVKD. This CDR3 spans 16 amino acids. The CDR3 coding sequence is TGTGCCATCAGTGATCGGGGAGTGACCCCTAACTATGGCTACGCCTTC. This gives the protein CAISDRGVTPNYGYAF.

This chain connects TRBV20-1 to TRBJ1-6; 7 nucleotides line up with TRBD1. This CDR3 region has 14 residues. Losses at the gene ends were 8 bases for V and 7 bases for J; bases not matched to a gene: 11. Per germline, CDR1 DFQATT and CDR2 SNEGSKA (reference sequence). CDR3 residues: CSSPKQGRNSPLHF. The CDR3 DNA sequence: TGCAGTTCCCCTAAACAGGGGAGAAATTCACCCCTCCACTTT.

For this clonotype: Since a much larger clone is just one base distant, this may be a read error. This chain uses TRBV7-2 with TRBJ1-5; a weak D match, TRBD1 (5 bases). Trimming pared 1 base from V and 7 bases from J, leaving 11 bases between. The germline gives CDR1 SGHTA, CDR2 FQGNSA. The CDR3 totals 14 residues. CDR3 protein: CASSLGQTGQPQHF. The DNA for the CDR3 is TGTGCCAGCAGCTTAGGACAGACTGGGCAGCCCCAGCATTTT.

This clonotype was seen only once. This chain joins TRBV13 and TRBJ2-5; 9 nucleotides line up with TRBD2. Unmatched junction bases numbered 9, after V lost 3 bases and J lost 1 base. Germline CDR1 PRHDT, CDR2 FYEKMQ (reference sequence). The CDR3 has 17 amino acids. The DNA of the CDR3 is TGTGCCAGCAGCTTGAGGGCGGGGGGGAGGGGCCAAGAGACCCAGTACTTC. This codes for CASSLRAGGRGQETQYF.

The chain employs TRBV6-5 and TRBJ1-5, with 9 bases that match TRBD1. Per germline, CDR1 MNHEY and CDR2 SVGAGI. The CDR3 runs to 16 residues. Losses at the gene ends were 0 bases for V and 9 bases for J; bases not matched to a gene: 9. The CDR3 nucleotides read TGTGCCAGCAGTTACTCCGGACAGGGGAAGACTCCGCCCCAGCATTTT. Protein product: CASSYSGQGKTPPQHF.

The chain employs TRBV6-6 and TRBJ1-3; D uncertain. CDR3 length equals 18 residues. The germline V gene has CDR1 MNHNY and CDR2 SVGAGI (reference sequence). The V and J ends lost 2 bases and 0 bases respectively, with 17 bases between them. DNA for the CDR3: TGTGCCAGCAGTTACCTCCGTGCAAATCCTGTCTCTGGAAACACCATATATTTT. It is translated as CASSYLRANPVSGNTIYF.

The gene calls are TRBV4-1 and TRBJ1-2, with TRBD1 matching over 7 bases. Germline loops: CDR1 MGHRA, CDR2 YSYEKL. This CDR3 spans 14 amino acids. The V and J ends lost 1 base and 4 bases, in that order; junction bases with no gene match: 3. This CDR3 is CASSQGDSIYGYTF. The DNA for the CDR3 is TGCGCCAGCAGCCAAGGGGACAGCATCTATGGCTACACCTTC.

The chain recombines TRBV7-8 with TRBJ2-5, with D uncertain. Trimming pared 1 base from V and 0 bases from J, leaving 6 bases between. Germline V gene lookup returns CDR1 SGHVS and CDR2 FQNEAQ. This CDR3 spans 14 amino acids. The CDR3 DNA reads as TGTGCCAGCAGCTTAGAGCGATACCAAGAGACCCAGTACTTC. Protein sequence: CASSLERYQETQYF.

This clonotype was detected only a few times. This chain connects TRBV5-1 to TRBJ2-1; TRBD1 is a possible D gene (6 bases). CDR1 and CDR2 from the germline V gene are SGHRS and YFSETQ. CDR3 length: 17 residues. V dropped 6 bases and J dropped 6 bases, with 25 bases sitting between them. The DNA of the CDR3 is TGCGCCAGCACTAGGTCTGTGGGGGTCGACAGGAGCAATGAGCAGTTCTTC. Translation gives CASTRSVGVDRSNEQFF.

At least ten counts were recorded for this clonotype. The chain combines TRBV27 with TRBJ1-5, with D hard to call. Germline loops: CDR1 MNHEY, CDR2 SMNVEV (reference sequence). CDR3 length equals 15 residues. Trimming took off 2 bases at V and 1 base at J, with 9 bases between the two ends. As DNA, the CDR3 is TGTGCCAGCAGTTTAAACATTTGGAGCAATCAGCCCCAGCATTTT. Protein: CASSLNIWSNQPQHF.

This clonotype appeared a single time. Given the absence of the conserved phenylalanine or tryptophan at the CDR3 end, a read error is likely. This rearrangement joins TRBV19 to TRBJ2-7; D possibly corresponds to TRBD2 (5 bases). CDR1 LNHDA and CDR2 SQIVND come from the germline V gene (reference sequence). This CDR3 region has 11 residues. Trimming removed 10 bases at V and 2 bases at J, with 9 bases between. This CDR3 reads CAIGIAYEQYS. CDR3 sequence (DNA): TGTGCCATCGGGATAGCCTACGAGCAGTACTCC.

Only a few counts were recorded for this clonotype. The CDR3 loop reads CASSHTGDTGELFF. In nucleotides, the CDR3 is TGTGCCAGCAGCCATACAGGGGACACCGGGGAGCTGTTTTTT. This chain joins TRBV7-3 and TRBJ2-2, with 7 bases lining up with TRBD1. V shed 5 bases, J shed 3 bases, and the junction held 3 bases outside the gene matches. Germline V lookup: CDR1 SGHTA, CDR2 FQGTGA. The CDR3 is 14 residues long.

This clonotype has just one count. The chain joins TRBV10-3 to TRBJ1-1; TRBD1 is a possible D gene (5 bases). V was cut by 6 bases and J by 5 bases, with 13 bases left in between. Germline V gene lookup returns CDR1 ENHRY and CDR2 SYGVKD. CDR3 size: 13 residues. The CDR3 bases are TGTGCCATCAGCAGGGCCGTAGAGACTGAAGCTTTCTTT. Its protein is CAISRAVETEAFF.

The chain is built from TRBV6-5 and TRBJ2-1; tentatively, D is TRBD1 (5 bases). Trimming took off 4 bases at V and 3 bases at J, with 13 bases between the two ends. The CDR3 runs 15 residues. Germline assignment: CDR1 MNHEY and CDR2 SVGAGI. The CDR3 region is CASSLTGEFYNEQFF. Written as DNA, the CDR3 is TGTGCCAGCAGTTTAACAGGAGAATTCTACAATGAGCAGTTCTTC.

This clonotype was seen more than once but under ten times. This chain connects TRBV12-3 or TRBV12-4 to TRBJ1-1, with no clear D. This CDR3 has 13 residues. V gave up 5 bases and J gave up 0 bases, with 7 bases separating them. This CDR3 is CASSKRVNTEAFF. CDR3 DNA: TGTGCCAGCAGTAAGAGGGTGAACACTGAAGCTTTCTTT.

This clonotype came up a few times. The chain combines TRBV7-9 with TRBJ2-1; D is possibly TRBD2 (6 bases). Germline V gives CDR1 SEHNR, CDR2 FQNEAQ (reference sequence). V lost 5 bases to trimming and J lost 0 bases, with 17 bases between them. The CDR3 runs to 17 residues. CDR3 sequence reads: CASSPPGLSYSYNEQFF. CDR3 coding DNA: TGTGCCAGCAGCCCCCCCGGACTAAGCTACTCCTACAATGAGCAGTTCTTC.